One sample yielded the 9 T cell receptor beta chains listed below, sequenced in a study of tumor and adjacent non-tumor tissue in lung cancer. A modified ARM-PCR protocol with three rounds of nested PCR amplified TCRbeta. TCRdb ran MiXCR on the multiplex PCR reads and lists one entry per CDR3 protein. The sample shows 110,000 or so distinct CDR3 sequences, about 63% of them seen only once. The template was RNA from unsorted bulk tissue. More than 3 cm separated this lung sample from the edge of the tumor. The sequenced sample consisted of distant non-tumor lung tissue. The receptors were gathered from a man aged 55 to 69 with non-small cell lung cancer.

In its sample, this clonotype was seen a few times. V and J are TRBV20-1 and TRBJ1-5, with 7 nucleotides matching TRBD1. Germline values: CDR1 DFQATT, CDR2 SNEGSKA (reference sequence). Trimming at V came to 6 bases and at J to 2 bases, leaving 7 bases not matched to a gene. This CDR3 is 14 amino acids long. CDR3 region: CSAMTGSGNQPQHF. Written as DNA, the CDR3 is TGCAGTGCCATGACAGGGTCTGGCAATCAGCCCCAGCATTTT.

Comment on this clonotype: The CDR3 does not end in the conserved phenylalanine or tryptophan, so this is likely a read error. The V and J genes are TRBV4-2 and TRBJ2-1; 10 bases are shared with TRBD2. Germline values: CDR1 LGHNA, CDR2 YNFKEQ. The CDR3 runs 18 residues. J was trimmed by 0 bases and V by 1 base; bases with no gene match: 6. CDR3 loop: CASSQAGLASGSYNEQFI. CDR3 sequence (DNA): TGTGCCAGCAGCCAAGCGGGACTAGCGAGCGGCTCCTACAATGAGCAGTTCATC.

The gene calls are TRBV28 and TRBJ2-1; the match to TRBD2 covers 7 bases. The CDR3 sequence is 14 residues long. Germline V gives CDR1 MDHEN, CDR2 SYDVKM. V lost 6 bases, J lost 4 bases, and 6 bases stayed unmatched. The CDR3 sequence: CASRKPSGYNEQFF. CDR3 bases: TGTGCCAGCAGAAAACCTAGCGGTTACAATGAGCAGTTCTTC.

Many counts were recorded for this clonotype. The rearrangement links TRBV6-1 to TRBJ1-5; TRBD1 matches 10 bases. J lost 0 bases, V lost 3 bases, and 8 bases had no gene match. Germline V lookup: CDR1 MNHNS, CDR2 SASEGT. The CDR3 spans 18 residues. The CDR3 spells CASSDNRDRGNSNQPQHF. The CDR3 nucleotides are TGTGCCAGCAGTGATAACCGGGACAGGGGTAATAGCAATCAGCCCCAGCATTTT.

The chain employs TRBV12-3 or TRBV12-4 and TRBJ2-7; perhaps TRBD2 as D (6 bases). This CDR3 has 17 amino acids. V lost 9 bases, J lost 2 bases, and 26 bases lay in between. The CDR3 bases are TGTGCCAGTCAGAAGGAGGGAGGAGCGGTCCGGCCCTACGAGCAGTACTTC. The encoded protein is CASQKEGGAVRPYEQYF.

Comment on this clonotype: At one end, the junction sequence differs from germline, possibly due to a read error. The genes are TRBV29-1 and TRBJ2-1; the D gene is possibly TRBD2 (5 bases). CDR1 is SQVTM, CDR2 ANQGSEA, per germline. CDR3 length: 10 amino acids. CDR3 protein: CSVSYNERSF. The CDR3, as DNA: TGCAGCGTTTCTTACAATGAGCGGTCCTTC.

This clonotype was seen only a few times. A junction end diverges from the germline sequence, so it may reflect a read error. The J gene is TRBJ2-1, the V gene TRBV29-1, with 8 bases that match TRBD2. CDR1 and CDR2 from the germline V gene are SQVTM and ANQGSEA. The CDR3 has 15 residues. The CDR3 loop reads CSVGSAGGSYDEQFF. As DNA, the CDR3 is TGCAGCGTTGGGAGTGCGGGAGGCTCCTACGATGAGCAGTTCTTC.

This clonotype showed up just a few times. Since a much larger clone is just one base distant, this may be a read error. The chain uses TRBV5-4 and TRBJ1-2, with TRBD1 as a possible D gene (5 bases). The CDR3 is 12 amino acids. The germline V gene encodes CDR1 SGHNT and CDR2 YYREEE (reference sequence). This CDR3 is CTSSLGQNGYTF. For the CDR3, the DNA is TGTACCAGCAGCTTGGGGCAAAATGGCTACACCTTC.

Comment on this clonotype: Since no conserved phenylalanine or tryptophan closes the CDR3, a read error is the likely cause. The rearrangement joins TRBV20-1 to TRBJ2-3; no clear D. Germline assignment: CDR1 DFQATT and CDR2 SNEGSKA (reference sequence). The CDR3 totals 14 residues. The CDR3 bases are TGCAATGCTAGAGATGCAGGCACGGATGATACACAGTATTTA. Translating it yields CNARDAGTDDTQYL.